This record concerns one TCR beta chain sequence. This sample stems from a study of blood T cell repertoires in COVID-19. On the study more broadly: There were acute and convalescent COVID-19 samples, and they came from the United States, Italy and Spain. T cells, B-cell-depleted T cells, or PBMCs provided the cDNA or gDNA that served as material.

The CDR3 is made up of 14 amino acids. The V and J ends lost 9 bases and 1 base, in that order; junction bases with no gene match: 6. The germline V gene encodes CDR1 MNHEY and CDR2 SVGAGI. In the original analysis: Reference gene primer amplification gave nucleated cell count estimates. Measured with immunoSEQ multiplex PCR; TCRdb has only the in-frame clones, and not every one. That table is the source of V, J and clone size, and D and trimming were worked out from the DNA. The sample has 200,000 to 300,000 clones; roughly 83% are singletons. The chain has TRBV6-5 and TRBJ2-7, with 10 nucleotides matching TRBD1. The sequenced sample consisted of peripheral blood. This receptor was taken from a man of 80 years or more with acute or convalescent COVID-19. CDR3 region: CASKTGGRSYEQYF. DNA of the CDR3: TGTGCCAGTAAGACAGGGGGCCGATCCTACGAGCAGTACTTC.